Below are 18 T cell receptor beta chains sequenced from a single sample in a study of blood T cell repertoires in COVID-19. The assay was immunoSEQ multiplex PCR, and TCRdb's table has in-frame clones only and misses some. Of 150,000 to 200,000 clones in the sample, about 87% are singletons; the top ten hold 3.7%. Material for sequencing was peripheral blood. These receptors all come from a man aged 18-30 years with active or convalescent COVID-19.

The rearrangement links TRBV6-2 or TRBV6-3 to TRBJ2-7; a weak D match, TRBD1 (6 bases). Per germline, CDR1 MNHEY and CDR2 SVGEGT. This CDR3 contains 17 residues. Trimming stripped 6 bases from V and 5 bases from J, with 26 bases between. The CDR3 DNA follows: TGTGCCAGCAGCCCAGGGACCTACCGGACAGTGGGCGACGAGCAGTACTTC. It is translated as CASSPGTYRTVGDEQYF.

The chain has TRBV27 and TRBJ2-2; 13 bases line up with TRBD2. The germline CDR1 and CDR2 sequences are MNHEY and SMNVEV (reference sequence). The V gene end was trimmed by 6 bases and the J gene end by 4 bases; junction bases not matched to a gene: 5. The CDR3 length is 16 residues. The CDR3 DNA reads TGTGCCAGCAGCTCCCGACTAGCGGGAGGCACCGGGGAGCTGTTTTTT. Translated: CASSSRLAGGTGELFF.

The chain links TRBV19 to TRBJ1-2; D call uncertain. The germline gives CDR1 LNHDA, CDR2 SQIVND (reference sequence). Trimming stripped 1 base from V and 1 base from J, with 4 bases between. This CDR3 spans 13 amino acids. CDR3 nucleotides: TGTGCCAGTAGTATAGCGGGTAACTATGGCTACACCTTC. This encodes CASSIAGNYGYTF. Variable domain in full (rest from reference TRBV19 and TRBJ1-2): DGGITQSPKYLFRKEGQNVTLSCEQNLNHDAMYWYRQDPGQGLRLIYYSQIVNDFQKGDIAEGYSVSREKKESFPLTVTSAQKNPTAFYLCASSIAGNYGYTFGSGTRLTVV.

CDR3 DNA: TGTGCCATCAGTGGGGCCCCCCGCCCGGGGGGCCAAGAGACCCAGTACTTC. Its protein product is CAISGAPRPGGQETQYF. The genes are TRBV10-3 and TRBJ2-5; 7 bases are shared with TRBD2. The V and J ends lost 4 bases and 1 base, in that order; junction bases with no gene match: 12. The CDR3 consists of 17 residues. CDR1 and CDR2 (germline): ENHRY, SYGVKD.

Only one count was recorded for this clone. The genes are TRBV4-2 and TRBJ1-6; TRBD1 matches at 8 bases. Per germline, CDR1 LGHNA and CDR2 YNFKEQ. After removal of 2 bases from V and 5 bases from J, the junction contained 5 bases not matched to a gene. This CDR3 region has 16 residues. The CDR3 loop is CASSQRQGRDNSPLHF. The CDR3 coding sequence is TGTGCCAGCAGCCAACGACAGGGGAGGGATAATTCACCCCTCCACTTT.

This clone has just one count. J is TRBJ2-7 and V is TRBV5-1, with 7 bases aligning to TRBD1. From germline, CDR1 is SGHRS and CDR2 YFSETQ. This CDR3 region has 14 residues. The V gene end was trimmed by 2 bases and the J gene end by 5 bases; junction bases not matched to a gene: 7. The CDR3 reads CASSFGDRVDEQYF. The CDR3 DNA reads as TGCGCCAGCAGCTTTGGAGACAGGGTGGACGAGCAGTACTTC.

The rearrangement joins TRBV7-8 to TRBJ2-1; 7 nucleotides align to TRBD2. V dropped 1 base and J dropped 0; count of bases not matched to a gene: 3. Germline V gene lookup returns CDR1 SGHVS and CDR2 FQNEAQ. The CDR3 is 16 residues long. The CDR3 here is CASSLVGGSSYNEQFF. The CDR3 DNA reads TGTGCCAGCAGCTTAGTAGGCGGGAGCTCCTACAATGAGCAGTTCTTC.

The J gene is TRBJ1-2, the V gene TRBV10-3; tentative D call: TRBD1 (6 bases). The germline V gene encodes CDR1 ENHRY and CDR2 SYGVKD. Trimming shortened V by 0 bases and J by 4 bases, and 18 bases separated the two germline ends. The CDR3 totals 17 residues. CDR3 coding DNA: TGTGCCATCAGTGAGTCCGGGGCGTGGGGGCTTGGCTATGGCTACACCTTC. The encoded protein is CAISESGAWGLGYGYTF.

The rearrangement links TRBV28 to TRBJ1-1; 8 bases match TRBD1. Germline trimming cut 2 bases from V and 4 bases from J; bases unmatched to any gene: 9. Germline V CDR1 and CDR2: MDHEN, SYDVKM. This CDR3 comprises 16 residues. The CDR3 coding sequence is TGTGCCAGCAGTTTACCCCCCGGACAGGGTGGCACTGAAGCTTTCTTT. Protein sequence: CASSLPPGQGGTEAFF.

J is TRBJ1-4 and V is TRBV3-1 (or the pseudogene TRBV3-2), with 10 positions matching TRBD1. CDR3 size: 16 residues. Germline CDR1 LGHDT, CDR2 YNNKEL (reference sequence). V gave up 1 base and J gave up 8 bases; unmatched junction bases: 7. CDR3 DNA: TGTGCCAGCAGCCAAGCCCCAGACAGGGGGCGAGAAAAACTGTTTTTT. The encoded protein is CASSQAPDRGREKLFF.

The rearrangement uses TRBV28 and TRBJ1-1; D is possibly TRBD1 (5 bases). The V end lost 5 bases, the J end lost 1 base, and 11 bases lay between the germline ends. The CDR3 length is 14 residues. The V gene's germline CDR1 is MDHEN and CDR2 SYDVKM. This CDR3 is CASSPQGWNTEAFF. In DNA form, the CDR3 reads TGTGCCAGCAGTCCTCAGGGTTGGAACACTGAAGCTTTCTTT.

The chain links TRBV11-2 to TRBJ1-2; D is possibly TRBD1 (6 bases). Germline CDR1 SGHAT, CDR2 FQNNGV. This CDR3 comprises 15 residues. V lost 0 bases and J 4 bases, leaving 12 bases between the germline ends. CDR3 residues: CASSLDLAGAYGYTF. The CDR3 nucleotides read TGTGCCAGCAGCTTAGATCTGGCAGGGGCCTATGGCTACACCTTC. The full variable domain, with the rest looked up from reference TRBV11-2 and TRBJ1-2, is EAGVAQSPRYKIIEKRQSVAFWCNPISGHATLYWYQQILGQGPKLLIQFQNNGVVDDSQLPKDRFSAERLKGVDSTLKIQPAKLEDSAVYLCASSLDLAGAYGYTFGSGTRLTVV.

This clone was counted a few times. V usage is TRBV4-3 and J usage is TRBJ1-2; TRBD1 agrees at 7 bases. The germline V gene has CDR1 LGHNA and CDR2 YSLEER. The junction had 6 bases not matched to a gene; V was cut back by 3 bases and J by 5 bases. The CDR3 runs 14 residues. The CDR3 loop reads CASSQTGTAYGYTF. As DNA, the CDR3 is TGCGCCAGCAGCCAGACCGGGACAGCATATGGCTACACCTTC.

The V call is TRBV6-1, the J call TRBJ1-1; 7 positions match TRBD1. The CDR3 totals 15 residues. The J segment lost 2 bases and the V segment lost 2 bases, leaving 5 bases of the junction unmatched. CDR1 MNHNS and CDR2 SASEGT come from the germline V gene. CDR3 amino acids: CASSELDRTNTEAFF. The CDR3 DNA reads TGTGCCAGCAGTGAACTGGACAGGACCAACACTGAAGCTTTCTTT.

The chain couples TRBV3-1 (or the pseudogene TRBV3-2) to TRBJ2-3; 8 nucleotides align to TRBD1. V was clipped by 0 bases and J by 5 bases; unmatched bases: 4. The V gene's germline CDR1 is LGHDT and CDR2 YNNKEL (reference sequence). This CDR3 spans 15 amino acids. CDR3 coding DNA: TGTGCCAGCAGCCAAGAACCCAGGGGGCAAGATACGCAGTATTTT. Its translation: CASSQEPRGQDTQYF.

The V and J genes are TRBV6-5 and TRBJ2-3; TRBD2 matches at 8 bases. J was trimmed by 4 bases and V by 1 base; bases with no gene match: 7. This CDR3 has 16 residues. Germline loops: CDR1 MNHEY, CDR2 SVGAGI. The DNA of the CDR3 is TGTGCCAGCAGTTACTTGCCGGGAGGGCATGCAGATACGCAGTATTTT. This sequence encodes CASSYLPGGHADTQYF.

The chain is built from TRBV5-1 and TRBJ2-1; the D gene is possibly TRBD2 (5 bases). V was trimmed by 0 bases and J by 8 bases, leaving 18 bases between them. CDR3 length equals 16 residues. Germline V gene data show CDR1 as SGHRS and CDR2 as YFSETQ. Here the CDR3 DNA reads TGCGCCAGCAGCTTGGTCGGGATTATGGGGATCGATGAGCAGTTCTTC. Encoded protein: CASSLVGIMGIDEQFF.

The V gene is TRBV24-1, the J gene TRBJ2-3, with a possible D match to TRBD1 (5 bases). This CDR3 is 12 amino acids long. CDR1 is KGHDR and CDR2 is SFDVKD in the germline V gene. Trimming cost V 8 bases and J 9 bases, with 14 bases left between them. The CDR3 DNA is TGTGCCACCACCTCTGACAGTTTAACGCAGTATTTT. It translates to CATTSDSLTQYF.